Each of the 3 T cell receptor beta chains below was sequenced from the same sample in a study of T cells in Graves' hyperthyroidism and ophthalmopathy. RNA transcripts yielded amplified TCR beta CDR3 regions. The HTBI primer set was used in a first-round RT-PCR of the TCR CDR3. TCRdb re-analysed the multiplex PCR reads in MiXCR, keeping a single row per CDR3 protein. Of about 380,000 distinct CDR3 sequences detected, approximately 13% appear once; the ten largest clones hold more than 9.5%. The source material was blood. These receptors came from a woman aged 55-70 years with Graves' hyperthyroidism.

The V call is TRBV3-1, the J call TRBJ2-2, with D perhaps matching TRBD1 (5 bases). Judging by the DNA end, TRBJ1-1 fits better; the J call may be wrong. CDR3 length: 13 amino acids. Germline V lookup: CDR1 LGHDT, CDR2 YNNKEL (reference sequence). The CDR3 DNA is TGTGCCAGCAGCCAAGGGTTATCCGGGGGAGCTTTCTTT. This encodes CASSQGLSGGAFF.

This clonotype was seen many times. This chain connects TRBV20-1 to TRBJ2-7; D is ambiguous. CDR1 and CDR2 from the germline V gene are DFQATT and SNEGSKA (reference sequence). V was clipped by 7 bases and J by 5 bases, with 27 bases between them. The length of the CDR3 is 16 residues. As DNA, the CDR3 is TGCAGTGTTACCCACGCGAGTTGGCCTGGGAACGACGAGCAGTACTTC. It translates to CSVTHASWPGNDEQYF.

This clonotype appeared many times. V gene TRBV6-5 combines with J gene TRBJ2-3, with D unresolved. V lost 2 bases to trimming and J lost 2 bases, with 8 bases between them. Germline CDR1 reads MNHEY; CDR2 reads SVGAGI. The CDR3 spans 14 residues. The CDR3 DNA is TGTGCCAGCAGTTACGCTGCCGACACAGATACGCAGTATTTT. Protein product: CASSYAADTDTQYF.